The clone carrying this TCR beta chain was detected only once. The CDR3 has 15 amino acids. The germline V gene has CDR1 SGHDN and CDR2 FVKESK. After removal of 0 bases from V and 2 bases from J, the junction contained 1 base not matched to a gene. Here immunoSEQ multiplex PCR was the method, and the copy in TCRdb shows in-frame clones only, minus some. Of about 750,000 clones in the sample, about 92% are singletons; the top ten hold under 30%. As defined, naive CD8 cells were CD45RO-negative and positively selected for CCR7, with terminally differentiated effector memory CD45RA+ cells excluded. All donors were healthy HIV-negative adults lacking recent acute infections or vaccinations. The entry originates in a study of shared clonotypes between healthy human individuals. In the study overall: Three plates each covered CD4 naive and memory; CD8 naive two, CD8 memory one.

The source of this sequence is a man aged 25 to 45 in good health. The gene calls are TRBV14 and TRBJ2-1; TRBD2 agrees at 7 bases. Input material: naive CD8+ T cells sorted from blood. The DNA of the CDR3 is TGTGCCAGCAGCCAAGAGCGGGAGCCCTACAATGAGCAGTTCTTC. Amino acids: CASSQEREPYNEQFF.